This T cell receptor (beta chain) was found in a study of T cells after yellow fever vaccination. A process of 5'RACE template switching, which added a universal primer site and UMIs, was used to make TCR cDNA. TCRdb reprocessed the 5' RACE reads via MiXCR and lists one record per CDR3 protein. The sample holds 250,000 or so distinct CDR3 sequences; around 3.5% are singletons and the top ten take around 19%. This clonotype was counted at least ten times. V was pared by 5 bases and J by 1 base, with 3 bases of the junction left unmatched. Germline V CDR1 and CDR2: KGHSH, LQKENI. The length of the CDR3 is 14 residues.

The sample was PBMCs, taken 15 days after the yellow fever booster vaccination. This TCR came from a man younger than 30 who received the YFV17D yellow fever vaccine. V gene TRBV18 combines with J gene TRBJ2-7; TRBD2 matches at 9 bases. DNA for the CDR3: TGTGCCAGCTCAGGGACTAGCTCTTCCTACGAGCAGTACGTC. Translation: CASSGTSSSYEQYV.